Described below is a single T cell receptor (beta chain) sequence and its context. This record belongs to a study of OX40 agonist ivuxolimab in advanced cancers. About the research overall: Ivuxolimab, which patients received intravenously every 2 weeks, was dosed at 0.01 to 10 mg/kg. A mean age of around 66 years, range roughly 23 to 85, was recorded, and 82.7% were male.

Sequenced by immunoSEQ multiplex PCR; TCRdb stores in-frame clones only, minus some. The sample has 73,000 or so clones, 70% to 90% seen once. Germline V gives CDR1 GTSNPN, CDR2 SVGIG (reference sequence). The germline V and J ends were trimmed by 0 bases and 7 bases, with 14 bases remaining between them. This CDR3 has 14 residues. The TCR sequence derives from an adult with an advanced solid tumor such as melanoma, head and neck, liver or kidney cancer. This sequence joins TRBV30 and TRBJ2-3, with a weak D call TRBD2 (6 bases). The material was CD4+ or CD8+ T cells sorted from blood, obtained in a trial of the OX40 agonist ivuxolimab. CDR3 nucleotides: TGTGCCTGGAGTGTGGGAGAGGGCGGGAATACGCAGTATTTT. Translated, it gives CAWSVGEGGNTQYF.